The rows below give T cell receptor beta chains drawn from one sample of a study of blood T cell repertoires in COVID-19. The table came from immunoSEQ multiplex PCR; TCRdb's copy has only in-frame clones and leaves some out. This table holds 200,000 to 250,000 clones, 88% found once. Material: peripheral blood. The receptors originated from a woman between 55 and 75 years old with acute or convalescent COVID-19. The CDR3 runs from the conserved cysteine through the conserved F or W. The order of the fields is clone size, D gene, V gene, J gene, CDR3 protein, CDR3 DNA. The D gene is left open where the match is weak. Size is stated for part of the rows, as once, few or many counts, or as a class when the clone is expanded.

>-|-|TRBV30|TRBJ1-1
CAWSVRYEAFF
TGTGCCTGGAGTGTACGCTATGAAGCTTTCTTT
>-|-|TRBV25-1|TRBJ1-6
CASRDRNNSPLHF
TGTGCCAGCAGGGACAGAAATAATTCACCCCTCCACTTT
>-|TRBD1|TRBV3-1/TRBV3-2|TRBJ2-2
CASSQARGSTGELFF
TGTGCCAGCAGCCAAGCCAGGGGGAGCACCGGGGAGCTGTTTTTT
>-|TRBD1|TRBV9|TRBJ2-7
CASSVMGTGGEQYF
TGTGCCAGCAGCGTAATGGGGACAGGGGGCGAGCAGTACTTC
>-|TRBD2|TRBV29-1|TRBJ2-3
CSAEKAGVGTDTQYF
TGCAGCGCCGAAAAAGCGGGGGTTGGCACAGATACGCAGTATTTT
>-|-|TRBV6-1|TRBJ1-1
CASSDRFEAFF
TGTGCCAGCAGCGACAGGTTTGAAGCTTTCTTT
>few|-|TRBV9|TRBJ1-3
CASSVDPAGARGNTIYF
TGTGCCAGCAGCGTAGACCCGGCAGGGGCGCGTGGAAACACCATATATTTT
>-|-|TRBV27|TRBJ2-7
CASSTGIYEQYF
TGTGCCAGCAGTACCGGGATCTACGAGCAGTACTTC
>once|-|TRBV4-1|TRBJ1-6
CASSEGAGRSPLHF
TGCGCCAGCAGTGAAGGGGCCGGACGGTCACCCCTCCACTTT
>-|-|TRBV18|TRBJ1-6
CASSPGGTNSPLHF
TGTGCCAGCTCACCAGGAGGAACTAATTCACCCCTCCACTTT
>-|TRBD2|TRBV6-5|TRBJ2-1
CASGGLTQIYNEQFF
TGTGCCAGCGGGGGACTAACCCAAATCTACAATGAGCAGTTCTTC
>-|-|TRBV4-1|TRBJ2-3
CASSQGSRGRADTQYF
TGCGCCAGCAGCCAGGGGAGTCGGGGTAGGGCAGATACGCAGTATTTT
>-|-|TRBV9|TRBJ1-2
CASSVAGVSHGYTF
TGTGCCAGCAGCGTAGCCGGGGTATCACATGGCTACACCTTC
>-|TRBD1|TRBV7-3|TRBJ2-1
CASSLIGGIVNEQFF
TGTGCCAGCAGCTTAATAGGGGGCATAGTCAATGAGCAGTTCTTC
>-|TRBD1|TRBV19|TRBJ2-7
CASSPRQGYEQYF
TGTGCCAGTAGTCCGCGACAGGGGTACGAGCAGTACTTC
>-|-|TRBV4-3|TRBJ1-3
CASSLGGGVDPSGNTIYF
TGCGCCAGCAGCCTGGGGGGAGGGGTCGACCCCTCTGGAAACACCATATATTTT
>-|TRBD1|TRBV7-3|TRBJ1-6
CASSPGDRRQNSPLHF
TGTGCCAGCAGCCCCGGGGACAGGAGACAGAATTCACCCCTCCACTTT
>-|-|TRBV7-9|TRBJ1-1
CASSLEPEAFF
TGTGCCAGCAGCTTAGAGCCTGAAGCTTTCTTT
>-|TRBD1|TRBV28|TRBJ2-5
CASSWGGQGLETQYF
TGTGCCAGCAGTTGGGGGGGACAGGGGTTGGAGACCCAGTACTTC
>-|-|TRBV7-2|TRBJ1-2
CASSSKGQGYTF
TGTGCCAGCAGCTCAAAAGGACAGGGCTACACCTTC
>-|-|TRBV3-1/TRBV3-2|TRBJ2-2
CASSQNHRQNTGELFF
TGTGCCAGCAGCCAAAACCACCGACAAAACACCGGGGAGCTGTTTTTT
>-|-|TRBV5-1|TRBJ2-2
CASSLGPSLAGELFF
TGCGCCAGCAGCTTGGGGCCCAGTTTGGCCGGGGAGCTGTTTTTT
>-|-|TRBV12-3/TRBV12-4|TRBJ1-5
CASSLNPEPQHF
TGTGCCAGCAGTTTAAATCCGGAGCCCCAGCATTTT
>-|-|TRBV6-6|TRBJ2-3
CASGRDTQYF
TGTGCCAGCGGCCGAGATACGCAGTATTTT
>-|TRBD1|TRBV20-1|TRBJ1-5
CSATDRASQPQHF
TGCAGTGCTACTGACAGGGCCTCCCAGCCCCAGCATTTT
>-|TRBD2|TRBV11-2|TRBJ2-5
CASSPGSGREETQYF
TGTGCCAGCAGCCCCGGAAGCGGGAGGGAAGAGACCCAGTACTTC
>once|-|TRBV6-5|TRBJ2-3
CASSSGVLADTQYF
TGTGCCAGCAGTTCGGGGGTACTGGCCGATACGCAGTATTTT
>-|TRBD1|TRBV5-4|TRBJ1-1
CASSPEGTGREAFF
TGTGCCAGCAGCCCTGAAGGGACAGGCCGTGAAGCTTTCTTT
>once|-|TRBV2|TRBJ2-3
CASIEVAPSTDTQYF
TGTGCCAGCATAGAGGTAGCTCCTAGCACAGATACGCAGTATTTT
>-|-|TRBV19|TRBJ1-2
CASSIEVANYGYTF
TGTGCCAGTAGTATAGAGGTAGCTAACTATGGCTACACCTTC
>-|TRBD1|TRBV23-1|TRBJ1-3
CASRGQVATYSGNTIYF
TGCGCCAGCAGGGGACAGGTAGCAACCTACTCTGGAAACACCATATATTTT
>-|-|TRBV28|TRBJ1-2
CASSLYGGANYGYTF
TGTGCCAGCAGTTTATACGGGGGTGCTAACTATGGCTACACCTTC
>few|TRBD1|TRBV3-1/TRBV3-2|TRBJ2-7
CASSPGTGAYEQYF
TGTGCCAGCAGCCCCGGGACAGGGGCCTACGAGCAGTACTTC
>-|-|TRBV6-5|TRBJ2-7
CASSYSGGGLHYEQYF
TGTGCCAGCAGTTACTCGGGTGGGGGACTCCACTACGAGCAGTACTTC
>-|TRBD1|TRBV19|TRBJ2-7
CASSIGTGVHEQYF
TGTGCCAGTAGTATCGGGACAGGGGTCCACGAGCAGTACTTC
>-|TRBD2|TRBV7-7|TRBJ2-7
CASSPASGGAYEQYF
TGTGCTAGCAGCCCGGCTAGCGGGGGGGCTTACGAGCAGTACTTC
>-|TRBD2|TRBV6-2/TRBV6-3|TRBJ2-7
CASSRRTSGSFYEQYF
TGTGCCAGCAGCCGAAGGACTAGCGGGAGTTTCTACGAGCAGTACTTC
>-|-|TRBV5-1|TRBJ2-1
CASSLGSTSAENEQFF
TGCGCCAGCAGCTTAGGATCGACTAGTGCGGAAAATGAGCAGTTCTTC
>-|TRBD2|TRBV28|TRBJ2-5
CASRLAGLQETQYF
TGTGCCAGTAGACTAGCGGGACTCCAAGAGACCCAGTACTTC
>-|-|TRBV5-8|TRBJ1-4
CASSFGPGARGEKLFF
-
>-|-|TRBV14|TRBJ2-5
CASSHRLGPGETQYF
TGTGCCAGCAGCCACCGACTGGGCCCAGGGGAGACCCAGTACTTC
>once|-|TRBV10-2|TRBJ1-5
CASSEQGGNQPQHF
TGCGCCAGCAGTGAGCAGGGTGGCAATCAGCCCCAGCATTTT
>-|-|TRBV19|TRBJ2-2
CASSDERARNTGELFF
TGTGCCAGCTCTGACGAGCGGGCGAGAAACACCGGGGAGCTGTTTTTT
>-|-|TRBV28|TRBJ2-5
CASSLLGTGALRETQYF
TGTGCCAGCAGTTTGCTAGGAACGGGAGCGCTTCGGGAGACCCAGTACTTC
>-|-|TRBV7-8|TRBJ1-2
CASSGRTVYGYTF
TGTGCCAGCAGCGGCCGGACAGTGTATGGCTACACCTTC
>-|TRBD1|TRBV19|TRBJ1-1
CASSIDPRGKAFF
TGTGCCAGTAGTATAGATCCCAGGGGGAAAGCTTTCTTT
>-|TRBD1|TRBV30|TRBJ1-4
CAWETGQLGTNEKLFF
TGTGCCTGGGAAACGGGACAGCTAGGGACTAATGAAAAACTGTTTTTT
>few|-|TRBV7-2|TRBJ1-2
CASSLAPGTTNYGYTF
TGTGCCAGCAGCTTAGCACCCGGGACAACTAACTATGGCTACACCTTC
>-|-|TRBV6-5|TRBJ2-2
CASSQNTGELFF
TGTGCCAGCAGTCAGAACACCGGGGAGCTGTTTTTT
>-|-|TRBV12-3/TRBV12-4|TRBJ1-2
CASRPDRRGGYTF
TGTGCCAGCAGACCTGACAGGAGAGGCGGCTACACCTTC
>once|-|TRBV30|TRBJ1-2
CAWSPGRYGYTF
TGTGCCTGGAGTCCAGGTCGCTATGGCTACACCTTC
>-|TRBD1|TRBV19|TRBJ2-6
CASIPGQGSSGANVLTF
TGTGCCAGTATACCGGGACAGGGATCCTCTGGGGCCAACGTCCTGACTTTC
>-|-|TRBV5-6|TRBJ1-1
CASSLSGFLAFF
TGTGCCAGCAGCTTATCGGGTTTCCTGGCTTTCTTT
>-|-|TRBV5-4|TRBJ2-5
CASSQGRQGETQYF
TGTGCCAGCAGCCAGGGTCGCCAGGGAGAGACCCAGTACTTC